The source of this T cell receptor beta chain is a study of blood T cell repertoires in COVID-19. Background on the study: There were acute and convalescent COVID-19 samples, and they came from the United States, Italy and Spain. PBMCs, B-cell-depleted T cells, or T cells provided the cDNA or gDNA that made up the material.

As processed by the authors: For nucleated cells, counts were estimated from reference gene primer amplification. Here immunoSEQ multiplex PCR was the method, and the copy in TCRdb shows in-frame clones only, minus some. D and trimming were read from the DNA, whereas the V and J calls and clone size are those reported in that table. This repertoire shows about 280,000 clones, 65% to 90% found once; its top ten account for about 5.1%. The CDR3 sequence is 18 residues long. J gave up 0 bases and V 4 bases, and 12 bases lay outside the gene matches. Germline loops: CDR1 SNHLY, CDR2 FYNNEI. The table lists this clone with a count of one.

The V and J genes are TRBV2 and TRBJ1-3, with 7 nucleotides matching TRBD1. The source of this sequence is a man between 50 and 59 years old with active or convalescent COVID-19. Sequencing was performed on peripheral blood. CDR3 nucleotides: TGTGCCAGCAGTGTGGGACAGCTAAGACCTTTCTCTGGAAACACCATATATTTT. This codes for CASSVGQLRPFSGNTIYF.